Listed below are T cell receptor beta chains from one sample, sequenced in a study of cytomegalovirus exposure and HLA in healthy donors. Here immunoSEQ multiplex PCR was the method, and the copy in TCRdb shows in-frame clones only, minus some. Among approximately 150,000 clones listed, approximately 77% were seen once. The sequenced sample was PBMCs. The receptors shown here come from a male donor in good health and CMV-seropositive. Both conserved end residues are part of each CDR3. A D gene is named only where the DNA matches it firmly.

j_gene: TRBJ2-3; d_gene: NA; v_gene: TRBV25-1; CDR3nt: TGTGCCAGCAGGGACAGCGCGCAGGTAGATACGCAGTATTTT; CDR3aa: CASRDSAQVDTQYF
j_gene: TRBJ2-7; d_gene: TRBD1; v_gene: TRBV5-1; CDR3nt: TGCGCCAGCAGCTTGGGGGGACAGGGGTACGAGCAGTACTTC; CDR3aa: CASSLGGQGYEQYF
j_gene: TRBJ2-5; d_gene: TRBD1; v_gene: TRBV5-1; CDR3nt: TGCGCCAGCGCAAGACAGGGGGCTCAAGAGACCCAGTACTTC; CDR3aa: CASARQGAQETQYF
j_gene: TRBJ2-3; d_gene: TRBD2; v_gene: TRBV6-6; CDR3nt: TGTGCCAGCAGTGTCACTAGCGGCCACACAGATACGCAGTATTTT; CDR3aa: CASSVTSGHTDTQYF
j_gene: TRBJ1-2; d_gene: NA; v_gene: TRBV15; CDR3nt: TGTGCCACCAGCATCCCGGGAGTGACCGGCTACACCTTC; CDR3aa: CATSIPGVTGYTF
j_gene: TRBJ1-1; d_gene: NA; v_gene: TRBV9; CDR3nt: TGTGCCAGCAGCCCCGGGGGGGGGTTCAACACTGAAGCTTTCTTT; CDR3aa: CASSPGGGFNTEAFF
j_gene: TRBJ2-5; d_gene: NA; v_gene: TRBV5-1; CDR3nt: TGCGCCAGCAGCAGGGACGGGGACTCCTTAGAGACCCAGTACTTC; CDR3aa: CASSRDGDSLETQYF
j_gene: TRBJ1-1; d_gene: TRBD1; v_gene: TRBV6-6; CDR3nt: TGTGCCAGCAGTCGCTCGGACAGGGGGACTGAAGCTTTCTTT; CDR3aa: CASSRSDRGTEAFF
j_gene: TRBJ2-5; d_gene: NA; v_gene: TRBV30; CDR3nt: TGTGCCTGGAGTGTACTGGTAGGGGTGGGAGAGACCCAGTACTTC; CDR3aa: CAWSVLVGVGETQYF
j_gene: TRBJ1-6; d_gene: NA; v_gene: TRBV6-1; CDR3nt: TGTGCCAGCAGTGTGCTCAGGGGAAATAATTCACCCCTCCACTTT; CDR3aa: CASSVLRGNNSPLHF
j_gene: TRBJ1-2; d_gene: NA; v_gene: TRBV5-1; CDR3nt: TGCGCCAGCAGCTTGGGAAGGGGGAGTACCTATGGCTACACCTTC; CDR3aa: CASSLGRGSTYGYTF
j_gene: TRBJ1-5; d_gene: NA; v_gene: TRBV4-3; CDR3nt: TGCGCCAGCAGCCAAGATATTGGAGATCAGCCCCAGCATTTT; CDR3aa: CASSQDIGDQPQHF
j_gene: TRBJ2-5; d_gene: NA; v_gene: TRBV7-8; CDR3nt: TGTGCCAGCAGCTTAGCTTACAGTCAAGAGACCCAGTACTTC; CDR3aa: CASSLAYSQETQYF
j_gene: TRBJ2-1; d_gene: NA; v_gene: TRBV28; CDR3nt: TGTGCCAGCAACAGGGACCGCTCAAATGAGCAGTTCTTC; CDR3aa: CASNRDRSNEQFF
j_gene: TRBJ1-4; d_gene: TRBD1; v_gene: TRBV2; CDR3nt: TGTGCCAGCAGCGGACAGGGGCTCAGTGCAACTAATGAAAAACTGTTTTTT; CDR3aa: CASSGQGLSATNEKLFF
j_gene: TRBJ2-5; d_gene: TRBD2; v_gene: TRBV10-3; CDR3nt: TGTGCCATCAGTGCTAGCGGGGGTAGAGAGGGAGAGACCCAGTACTTC; CDR3aa: CAISASGGREGETQYF
j_gene: TRBJ2-1; d_gene: NA; v_gene: TRBV11-2; CDR3nt: TGTGCCAGCAGCATTGGAGGGTTCTCCTACAATGAGCAGTTCTTC; CDR3aa: CASSIGGFSYNEQFF
j_gene: TRBJ2-7; d_gene: TRBD1; v_gene: TRBV2; CDR3nt: TGTGCCAGCAGCGCCGACAGGGGGAGCTCCTACGAGCAGTACTTC; CDR3aa: CASSADRGSSYEQYF
j_gene: TRBJ1-2; d_gene: TRBD1; v_gene: TRBV7-8; CDR3nt: TGTGCCAGCAGCCCCGACAGGGGTTATGGCTACACCTTC; CDR3aa: CASSPDRGYGYTF